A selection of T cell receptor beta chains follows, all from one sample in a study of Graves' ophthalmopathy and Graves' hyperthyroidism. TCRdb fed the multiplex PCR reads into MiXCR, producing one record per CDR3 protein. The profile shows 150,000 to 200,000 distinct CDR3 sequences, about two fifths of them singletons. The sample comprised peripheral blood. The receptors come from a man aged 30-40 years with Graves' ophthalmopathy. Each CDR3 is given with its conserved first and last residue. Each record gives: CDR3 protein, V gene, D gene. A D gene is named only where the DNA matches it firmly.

CDR3aa: CASRKGGWTEAFF
v_gene: TRBV27
d_gene: .

CDR3aa: CASSYGPGQALHF
v_gene: TRBV6-2/TRBV6-3
d_gene: .

CDR3aa: CASSPGTSGYYEQYF
v_gene: TRBV7-6
d_gene: TRBD2

CDR3aa: CASSRTPSSGGVHF
v_gene: TRBV7-3
d_gene: .

CDR3aa: CASRNRAATGIETQHF
v_gene: TRBV6-1
d_gene: TRBD1

CDR3aa: CASSPDRVVGYTF
v_gene: TRBV5-3
d_gene: TRBD1

CDR3aa: CASSDPPQGSGGYTF
v_gene: TRBV6-1
d_gene: TRBD1

CDR3aa: CASSLNRGYEQYF
v_gene: TRBV6-1
d_gene: TRBD1

CDR3aa: CASRMQGSNQPQHF
v_gene: TRBV27
d_gene: .

CDR3aa: CASTAAIANTGELFF
v_gene: TRBV6-2/TRBV6-3
d_gene: .

CDR3aa: CASSYTGRAQYF
v_gene: TRBV27
d_gene: .

CDR3aa: CASSPRSKGETQYF
v_gene: TRBV18
d_gene: .

CDR3aa: CASSYFPVRNTEAFF
v_gene: TRBV6-5
d_gene: .

CDR3aa: CATSDPPTYTF
v_gene: TRBV24-1
d_gene: .

CDR3aa: CASSSNLQGLSEQYF
v_gene: TRBV27
d_gene: .

CDR3aa: CASSRWGQGKSGYTF
v_gene: TRBV28
d_gene: TRBD1

CDR3aa: CASSYRQPRGNQPQHF
v_gene: TRBV6-5
d_gene: .

CDR3aa: CASSYGPQPQHF
v_gene: TRBV6-2/TRBV6-3
d_gene: .

CDR3aa: CASSPGNSGTYEQYF
v_gene: TRBV5-1
d_gene: .

CDR3aa: CASSSTSGRGETQYF
v_gene: TRBV28
d_gene: TRBD2

CDR3aa: CASQLAVQETQYF
v_gene: TRBV12-3/TRBV12-4
d_gene: TRBD2

CDR3aa: CASSLGWRANTGELFF
v_gene: TRBV12-3/TRBV12-4
d_gene: .

CDR3aa: CASSPPEATYEQYF
v_gene: TRBV6-2/TRBV6-3
d_gene: .

CDR3aa: CAIRDGSSYEQYF
v_gene: TRBV10-3
d_gene: .

CDR3aa: CASSGDRVSPLHF
v_gene: TRBV6-1
d_gene: TRBD1

CDR3aa: CASSKDREGQPQHF
v_gene: TRBV11-2
d_gene: TRBD1

CDR3aa: CASSYLQWGNQETQYF
v_gene: TRBV6-2/TRBV6-3
d_gene: .

CDR3aa: CASSPTDVPGIEKQYF
v_gene: TRBV9
d_gene: .

CDR3aa: CASSYTGENIQYF
v_gene: TRBV28
d_gene: TRBD1

CDR3aa: CASSASGGAWETQYF
v_gene: TRBV7-9
d_gene: TRBD2

CDR3aa: CASSFGQGRETQYF
v_gene: TRBV6-5
d_gene: TRBD1